This T cell receptor beta chain was documented in a study of tissue T cells after allogeneic stem cell transplantation. At the level of the study: CD3+ T cells were flow-sorted when enough cells; otherwise DNA extracted directly. Findings and caveats of the study: In patients and mice, blood and spleen missed much of tissue repertoire.

Generated by immunoSEQ multiplex PCR, the TCRdb table keeps only in-frame clones and is missing some. The sample lists tens of thousands of clones; approximately 92% were seen once. Of note for this clone: Its matching antigen is unknown.

The sequenced sample was blood, obtained before transplantation. This sequence was found in a woman between 40 and 69 years old who later had graft-versus-host disease after an allogeneic stem cell transplant.

The CDR3, as DNA: TGTGCCAGCAGCTCGACGGGGGGGCCCTACGAGCAGTACTTC. This codes for CASSSTGGPYEQYF. The chain recombines TRBV5-5 with TRBJ2-7, with 8 bases matching TRBD2. V gave up 3 bases and J gave up 2 bases; unmatched junction bases: 4. Germline V gene sequence: CDR1 SGHKS, CDR2 YYEKEE (reference sequence). The CDR3 covers 14 residues.